Shown below are 10 T cell receptor beta chains from a single sample sequenced in a study of post-analysis software for immune sequencing data. Study-wide points: Roughly 5 TRBV segments occurring more often in patients than controls included TRBV5-6, TRBV5-1 and TRBV20-1.

No antigen has been identified for these receptors. Each TCR beta cDNA library carried unique molecular identifiers. TCRdb reprocessed the PCR reads via MiXCR and lists one record per CDR3 protein. Here the sample spans some 800,000 distinct CDR3 sequences, about 43% being singletons. Material: blood. Source of these receptors: a girl under 18 with multiple sclerosis.

This chain uses TRBV20-1 with TRBJ2-2; D unresolved. The germline gives CDR1 DFQATT, CDR2 SNEGSKA (reference sequence). The V end lost 3 bases, the J end lost 0 bases, and 5 bases lay between the germline ends. The CDR3 covers 13 residues. The DNA for the CDR3 is TGCAGTGCTAGCGGGCCGAACACCGGGGAGCTGTTTTTT. This gives the protein CSASGPNTGELFF.

The chain is built from TRBV7-9 and TRBJ2-1, with a possible D match to TRBD2 (6 bases). CDR3 size: 14 residues. The germline V gene has CDR1 SEHNR and CDR2 FQNEAQ (reference sequence). Trimming shortened V by 5 bases and J by 6 bases, and 14 bases separated the two germline ends. The CDR3, as DNA: TGTGCCAGCAGCCCCGCCCTAGCGCCCAATGAGCAGTTCTTC. It is translated as CASSPALAPNEQFF.

This rearrangement joins TRBV20-1 to TRBJ1-4; D possibly corresponds to TRBD1 (6 bases). The CDR3 spans 14 residues. V gave up 6 bases and J gave up 2 bases, with 13 bases separating them. CDR1 and CDR2 from the germline V gene are DFQATT and SNEGSKA (reference sequence). The CDR3 sequence is CSADPGATNEKLFF. In nucleotides, the CDR3 is TGCAGTGCGGATCCAGGGGCCACTAATGAAAAACTGTTTTTT.

V gene TRBV15 combines with J gene TRBJ2-1, with D unresolved. CDR1 is LNHNV and CDR2 is YYDKDF in the germline V gene (reference sequence). The CDR3 is made up of 13 amino acids. V lost 8 bases to trimming and J lost 0 bases, with 8 bases between them. DNA of the CDR3: TGTGCCACCGCGGTGAGCTCCTACAATGAGCAGTTCTTC. Translation: CATAVSSYNEQFF.

The V and J genes are TRBV7-9 and TRBJ2-7; the match to TRBD2 covers 8 bases. Germline-derived CDR1 and CDR2 are SEHNR and FQNEAQ (reference sequence). This CDR3 comprises 15 residues. J gave up 3 bases and V 6 bases, and 10 bases lay outside the gene matches. The CDR3 bases are TGTGCCAGCAGTCCCCGGGAAGCGGGAGACTACGAGCAGTACTTC. Translating it yields CASSPREAGDYEQYF.

A note on this clonotype: One junction end disagrees with the germline gene, perhaps due to a read error. The chain employs TRBV6-4 and TRBJ2-1; 10 bases are a match to TRBD2. CDR1 is MRHNA and CDR2 is SNTAGT in the germline V gene. The CDR3 runs to 16 residues. The CDR3 coding sequence is TGTGCCCGCAGTGACGGGCCTAGCGGGGGAGGCAATGAGCAGTTCTTC. This translates into CARSDGPSGGGNEQFF.

The chain is built from TRBV7-9 and TRBJ2-7, with D possibly being TRBD2 (5 bases). This CDR3 is built from 12 residues. The V end was cut by 5 bases, the J end by 5 bases, with 10 bases between. CDR1 and CDR2 from the germline V gene are SEHNR and FQNEAQ (reference sequence). The CDR3 DNA sequence: TGTGCCAGCAGCCCAGCGGCGGACGAGCAGTACTTC. Residues: CASSPAADEQYF. Combining the CDR3 with reference TRBV7-9 and TRBJ2-7 gives the whole variable domain DTGVSQNPRHKITKRGQNVTFRCDPISEHNRLYWYRQTLGQGPEFLTYFQNEAQLEKSRLLSDRFSAERPKGSFSTLEIQRTEQGDSAMYLCASSPAADEQYFGPGTRLTVT.

This clonotype was seen once. This chain links TRBV6-2 or TRBV6-3 with TRBJ2-7, with D perhaps TRBD2 (6 bases). V lost 5 bases and J lost 6, with 11 bases in between. Germline assignment: CDR1 MNHEY and CDR2 SVGEGT. The CDR3 is made up of 12 amino acids. This CDR3 is CASSTDYFEQYF. CDR3 sequence (DNA): TGTGCCAGCAGTACGGACTATTTCGAGCAGTACTTC.

This clonotype was found a few times. Here the CDR3 reads CASSNRWDYNEQFF. Here the CDR3 DNA reads TGTGCCAGCAGCAACCGATGGGATTACAATGAGCAGTTCTTC. The chain recombines TRBV28 with TRBJ2-1; D remains unclear. The germline V and J ends were trimmed by 6 bases and 4 bases, with 13 bases remaining between them. In germline, CDR1 is MDHEN, CDR2 SYDVKM. This CDR3 is 14 amino acids long.

The rearrangement links TRBV11-2 to TRBJ1-2; 7 bases align to TRBD1. CDR1 is SGHAT and CDR2 is FQNNGV in the germline V gene. CDR3 length: 15 residues. The junction had 9 bases not matched to a gene; V was cut back by 5 bases and J by 3 bases. The CDR3 protein is CASSLTGARDYGYTF. The CDR3 bases are TGTGCCAGCAGCCTTACAGGGGCCAGGGACTATGGCTACACCTTC.